These 4 T cell receptor beta chains were sequenced from one sample in a study of control samples from healthy donors and cancer patients. Sequencing was performed with immunoSEQ multiplex PCR; in TCRdb, only in-frame clones are kept and a portion is missing. The repertoire has 260,000 or so clones, approximately 80% of them found once; the top ten carry about 14%. Input material: PBMCs. The source of these receptors is a woman between 55 and 75 years old with lung cancer.

The genes are TRBV6-5 and TRBJ1-5; no firm D call. CDR3 length: 15 residues. V lost 0 bases to trimming and J lost 9 bases, with 15 bases between them. In germline, CDR1 is MNHEY, CDR2 SVGAGI. CDR3 protein: CASSYSRGSVGPQHF. In nucleotides, the CDR3 is TGTGCCAGCAGTTACTCGAGAGGGTCCGTCGGGCCCCAGCATTTT.

A few counts support this clone. The chain joins TRBV4-2 to TRBJ2-7; 7 positions match TRBD1. The V gene end was trimmed by 0 bases and the J gene end by 4 bases; junction bases not matched to a gene: 3. Per the germline V gene, CDR1 is LGHNA and CDR2 is YNFKEQ. The CDR3 has 14 amino acids. This CDR3 is CASSQDRDSYEQYF. The CDR3 region has the DNA TGTGCCAGCAGCCAAGATAGGGACAGTTACGAGCAGTACTTC.

This clone came up once. The CDR3 spells CASSESFGYTF. CDR3 in DNA: TGTGCCAGCAGTGAAAGCTTTGGCTACACCTTC. This rearrangement joins TRBV2 to TRBJ1-2; D remains unclear. CDR1 SNHLY and CDR2 FYNNEI come from the germline V gene. The CDR3 runs to 11 residues. Trimming took 2 bases from V and 7 from J, leaving 5 bases between them.

The chain uses TRBV27 and TRBJ2-2; TRBD1 aligns across 9 bases. J gave up 5 bases and V 3 bases, and 4 bases lay outside the gene matches. CDR3 size: 15 residues. From germline, CDR1 is MNHEY and CDR2 SMNVEV (reference sequence). The CDR3 DNA sequence: TGTGCCAGCAGTTTTCGGACAGGGGTTACCGGGGAGCTGTTTTTT. It codes for CASSFRTGVTGELFF.